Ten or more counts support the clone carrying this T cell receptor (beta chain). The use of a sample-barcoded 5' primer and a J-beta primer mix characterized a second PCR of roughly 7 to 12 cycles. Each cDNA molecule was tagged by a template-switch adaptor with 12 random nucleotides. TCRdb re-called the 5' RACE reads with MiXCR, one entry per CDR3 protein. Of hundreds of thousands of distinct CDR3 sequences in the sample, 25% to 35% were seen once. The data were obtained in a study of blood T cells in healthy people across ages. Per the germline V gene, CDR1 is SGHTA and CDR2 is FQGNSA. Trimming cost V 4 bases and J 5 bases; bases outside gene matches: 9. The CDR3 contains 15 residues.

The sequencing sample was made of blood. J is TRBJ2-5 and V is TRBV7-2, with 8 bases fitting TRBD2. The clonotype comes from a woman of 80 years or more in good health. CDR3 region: CASSSPGAGGETQYF. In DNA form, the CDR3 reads TGTGCCAGCAGCTCCCCGGGGGCGGGGGGCGAGACCCAGTACTTC.